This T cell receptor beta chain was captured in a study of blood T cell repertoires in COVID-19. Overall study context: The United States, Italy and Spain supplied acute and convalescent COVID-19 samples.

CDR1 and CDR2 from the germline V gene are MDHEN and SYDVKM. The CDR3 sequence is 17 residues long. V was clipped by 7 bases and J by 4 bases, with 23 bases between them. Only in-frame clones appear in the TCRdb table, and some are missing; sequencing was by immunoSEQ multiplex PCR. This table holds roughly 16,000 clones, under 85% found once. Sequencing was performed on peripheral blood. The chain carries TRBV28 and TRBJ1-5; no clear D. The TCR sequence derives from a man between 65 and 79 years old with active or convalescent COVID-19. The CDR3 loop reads CASTPRGSMRRNQPQHF. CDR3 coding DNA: TGTGCCAGCACCCCCAGAGGAAGCATGAGACGGAATCAGCCCCAGCATTTT.